This paragraph reports one T cell receptor beta chain. Per the germline V gene, CDR1 is MDHEN and CDR2 is SYDVKM. The V and J ends lost 7 bases and 5 bases respectively, with 12 bases between them. This CDR3 spans 12 amino acids. The sample is drawn from a study of blood T cell repertoires in COVID-19. Exposed volunteers were people who met a COVID-19 case within 2 weeks before study entry. Clones were sequenced by immunoSEQ multiplex PCR, and TCRdb holds only the in-frame ones, with some missing. The sample consists of 270,000 or so clones, around 90% of them appearing once. Sequencing was done on a sample of PBMCs or T cells enriched from blood (not recorded which). The V and J genes are TRBV28 and TRBJ2-7; the D gene is possibly TRBD2 (5 bases). The clonotype comes from a man aged 35 to 55 who had been exposed to COVID-19. The CDR3, as DNA: TGTGCCAGCAAAACTAGTCTCGACGAGCAGTACTTC. Residues: CASKTSLDEQYF.